Listed below are T cell receptor beta chains from one sample, sequenced in a study of blood T cell repertoires in COVID-19. Repertoires were generated with immunoSEQ multiplex PCR, while TCRdb's copy carries only in-frame clones and drops some. The table includes some 96,000 clones, about 77% detected once. Specimen: peripheral blood. All receptors derive from a woman in her 70s with acute or convalescent COVID-19. Each CDR3 is given with its conserved first and last residue. A D gene is named only where the DNA matches it firmly. Clone sizes are given selectively: once, few, many, or a class where the clone is expanded.

>TRBD1|once|TRBV7-2|TRBJ2-3
TGTGCCAGCAGCCCCCGGGACAGGGGAACAGATACGCAGTATTTT
CASSPRDRGTDTQYF
>-|-|TRBV7-9|TRBJ1-1
TGTGCCAGCAGCTCACACGTCGGGACTGAAGCTTTCTTT
CASSSHVGTEAFF
>-|few|TRBV5-1|TRBJ2-1
TGCGCCAGCAGCTTCTCGGACAGCTCCTACAATGAGCAGTTCTTC
CASSFSDSSYNEQFF
>-|few|TRBV30|TRBJ1-4
TGTGCCTGGAGTGAGGAGCCTTCTGAAAAACTGTTTTTT
CAWSEEPSEKLFF
>-|-|TRBV7-2|TRBJ1-1
TGTGCCAGCAGCTTAGCGAGGGGAGGCGACACTGAAGCTTTCTTT
CASSLARGGDTEAFF
>TRBD1|many|TRBV28|TRBJ1-1
TGTGCCAGCACCCTACGACAGGGGGCGGGAACTGAAGCTTTCTTT
CASTLRQGAGTEAFF
>TRBD1|-|TRBV12-3/TRBV12-4|TRBJ1-1
TGTGCCAGCAGCACCGGGACAGCCCAAGGGGCTTTCTTT
CASSTGTAQGAFF
>-|-|TRBV7-9|TRBJ2-7
TGTGCCAGCAGCTTAAGTGGGGCGTACGAGCAGTACTTC
CASSLSGAYEQYF
>TRBD1|-|TRBV3-1/TRBV3-2|TRBJ1-2
TGTGCCAGCAGCGGCGACAGGGGGGGAGGCTACACCTTC
CASSGDRGGGYTF
>-|once|TRBV27|TRBJ1-5
TGTGCCAGCAGTTTATTCGGCAGGGGCGAGGGTCAGCCCCAGCATTTT
CASSLFGRGEGQPQHF
>-|-|TRBV29-1|TRBJ1-5
TGCAGCGTTGAAGAAAGCCCCGGTCAGCCCCAGCATTTT
CSVEESPGQPQHF
>-|-|TRBV12-3/TRBV12-4|TRBJ1-2
TGTGCCAGCAGCCCCAGCAGGGGCTATGGCTACACCTTC
CASSPSRGYGYTF
>-|few|TRBV6-5|TRBJ2-3
TGTGCCAGCAGGAAGACAGTTACTAGCACAGATACGCAGTATTTT
CASRKTVTSTDTQYF
>-|-|TRBV7-9|TRBJ1-5
TGTGCCAGCAGCCCCGATGGGGAGGGCCAGCATTTT
CASSPDGEGQHF
>TRBD2|-|TRBV3-1/TRBV3-2|TRBJ2-5
TGTGCCAGCAGCCCGGGACTAGCGGACCAAGAGACCCAGTACTTC
CASSPGLADQETQYF
>TRBD1|few|TRBV19|TRBJ2-1
TGTGCCAGTATCCAGGACAGGGGGCATTATGAGCAGTTCTTC
CASIQDRGHYEQFF
>-|-|TRBV6-2/TRBV6-3|TRBJ1-2
TGTGCCAGCAGTTACACAAGACAGGCCTCCTATGGCTACACCTTC
CASSYTRQASYGYTF
>TRBD1|-|TRBV6-5|TRBJ2-5
TGTGCCAGCAGCGGGGACAGGAGGGAGACCCAGTACTTC
CASSGDRRETQYF
>-|-|TRBV2|TRBJ2-7
TGTGCCAGCAGCCCACAGGGCTCCTCCTCCGAGCAGTACTTC
CASSPQGSSSEQYF
>-|-|TRBV19|TRBJ2-4
TGTGCCAGTAGCACCCCGGGTCTAGCCAAAAACATTCAGTACTTC
CASSTPGLAKNIQYF